A single sample is the source of the 4 T cell receptor beta chains below, sequenced in a study of cytomegalovirus exposure and HLA in healthy donors. Vbeta (60) and Jbeta (13) primers were used in the PCR. The table came from immunoSEQ multiplex PCR; TCRdb's copy has only in-frame clones and leaves some out. The top ten hold 3.4% of the sample, which has 130,000 or so clones, over 65% seen once. Sequences were obtained from PBMCs. All receptors derive from a man aged 25-45 years in good health and CMV-seronegative.

The chain is built from TRBV6-5 and TRBJ2-5, with 7 positions matching TRBD2. V trimming: 5 bases; J trimming: 2 bases; junction bases outside the gene matches: 5. The CDR3 consists of 14 residues. The germline V gene encodes CDR1 MNHEY and CDR2 SVGAGI. The CDR3 reads CASSLSGAQETQYF. The CDR3 nucleotides read TGTGCCAGCAGTCTGAGCGGGGCTCAAGAGACCCAGTACTTC.

V and J are TRBV5-6 and TRBJ1-2; D perhaps matches TRBD1 (6 bases). The CDR3 loop spans 14 amino acids. The V gene lost 2 bases and the J gene lost 3 bases, with 11 bases spanning the gap. The germline V gene has CDR1 SGHDT and CDR2 YYEEEE. CDR3 nucleotides: TGTGCCAGCAGCTTATCAGGGGTTGACTATGGCTACACCTTC. Translation: CASSLSGVDYGYTF.

The V and J genes are TRBV18 and TRBJ2-7; 12 positions match TRBD2. The V gene's germline CDR1 is KGHSH and CDR2 LQKENI. The V segment lost 8 bases and the J segment 6 bases; nucleotides outside the gene matches: 8. This CDR3 is 14 amino acids long. CDR3 DNA sequence: TGTGCCAGCGCCCTAGCGGGAGGGCCGAGCGAGCAGTACTTC. It codes for CASALAGGPSEQYF. Together with reference TRBV18 and TRBJ2-7, the CDR3 gives the full variable domain: NAGVMQNPRHLVRRRGQEARLRCSPMKGHSHVYWYRQLPEEGLKFMVYLQKENIIDESGMPKERFSAEFPKEGPSILRIQQVVRGDSAAYFCASALAGGPSEQYFGPGTRLTVT.

The rearrangement joins TRBV4-3 to TRBJ2-7; possible D gene TRBD1, 6 bases. The V gene lost 5 bases and the J gene lost 6 bases, with 14 bases spanning the gap. Germline CDR1 is LGHNA and CDR2 is YSLEER. The length of the CDR3 is 13 residues. The CDR3, as DNA: TGCGCCAGCAGCGATGTGGGGGCGCCCGAGCAGTACTTC. Protein sequence: CASSDVGAPEQYF.